The clone carrying this T cell receptor beta chain was detected only a few times. This CDR3 contains 13 residues. The V end lost 0 bases, the J end lost 3 bases, and 6 bases lay between the germline ends. Germline loops: CDR1 LGHDT, CDR2 YNNKEL (reference sequence). The data stem from a study of regulatory T cells in long-lasting Graves disease. Specified time point: newly diagnosed GD, antithyroid drugs for less than 3 months. The TCR library was made from RNA that had been extracted from PBMCs in TRIzol. Arm-PCR of CDR3 regions and iRepertoire HTBI primers were used to build TCR beta libraries. TCRdb processed the multiplex PCR reads anew with MiXCR; each CDR3 protein has one entry. This sample has approximately 470,000 distinct CDR3 sequences, with 15% to 20% found just once. This sample also belongs to another study, concerning T cells in Graves' hyperthyroidism and ophthalmopathy. That paper notes: A first-round RT-PCR of the TCR CDR3 used the HTBI primer set. Blood shared most expanded thyroid clonotypes above 0.001.

The material sequenced was peripheral blood mononuclear cells (PBMCs), taken at new diagnosis, from a patient treated with antithyroid drugs. The V and J genes are TRBV3-1 and TRBJ2-7; a weak D match, TRBD2 (5 bases). The source of this sequence is a man aged 35 to 55 with Graves disease. The CDR3 nucleotides read TGTGCCAGCAGCCAAGAAAGCGGCTACGAGCAGTACTTC. The encoded protein is CASSQESGYEQYF.